The source of this T cell receptor (beta chain) is a study of T cell changes during pregnancy in multiple sclerosis. This CDR3 has 18 amino acids. V was pared by 3 bases and J by 2 bases, with 11 bases of the junction left unmatched. Germline V lookup: CDR1 MDHEN, CDR2 SYDVKM. Clones were sequenced by immunoSEQ multiplex PCR, and TCRdb holds only the in-frame ones, with some missing. The table has around 75,000 clones, roughly 90% seen once. The sample holds one count of this clone. Sequenced here: CD4+ T cells from peripheral blood mononuclear cells, sampled in the third trimester of pregnancy. The sequence was obtained from a female donor in good health, enrolled as a control in a pregnancy study. V and J are TRBV28 and TRBJ1-5; 9 bases are a match to TRBD1. CDR3 in DNA: TGTGCCAGCAGTTTCGCGGGACAGGGTTATCTGGGCAATCAGCCCCAGCATTTT. As protein: CASSFAGQGYLGNQPQHF.